This TCR beta chain was documented in a study of shared clonotypes between healthy human individuals. Study-wide points: With four donors compared, about 5% of naive CD4 clonotypes were shared. Across subsets, estimated richness was generally greater for naive than for memory populations.

In the case of this clone: The antigen remains unidentified.

Germline CDR1 reads KGHSH; CDR2 reads LQKENI. This CDR3 spans 16 amino acids. The V and J ends lost 6 bases and 7 bases, in that order; junction bases with no gene match: 12. CD8 memory comprised CD45RO+ plus CCR7-negative CD45RA+ TemRA cells. Clones were sequenced by immunoSEQ multiplex PCR, and TCRdb holds only the in-frame ones, with some missing. The sample shows 400,000 or so clones, 96% of them seen only once. Sequencing was done on a sample of memory CD8+ T cells sorted from blood. As for subset: CD45RO+ cells pooled with CCR7-negative TemRA cells. The receptor's source is a man aged 25 to 45 in good health. The V gene is TRBV18, the J gene TRBJ2-2; 9 bases are a match to TRBD1. This CDR3 is CASSSTGTGKGGELFF. The CDR3 region has the DNA TGTGCCAGCTCGTCCACCGGGACAGGGAAGGGCGGGGAGCTGTTTTTT.